This record covers a single T cell receptor beta chain. This entry comes from a study of blood T cell repertoires in COVID-19. Across the study: Some COVID-19 samples were acute and others convalescent; all came from the United States, Italy and Spain.

The CDR3 runs 13 residues. Per the germline V gene, CDR1 is SNHLY and CDR2 is FYNNEI. V was pared by 5 bases and J by 4 bases, with 10 bases between. Those who participated ranged in age from roughly 18 to 100 years and resided in about two dozen US areas. For recovered donors of Cohort 3, there were two negative PCRs, clearance, or symptom resolution. Authors' analysis steps: Reference gene primers were amplified, and this amplification served to estimate nucleated cell counts. Clones were sequenced by immunoSEQ multiplex PCR, and TCRdb holds only the in-frame ones, with some missing. V, J and clone size are those of that table, while D and trimming were read from the DNA. Among over 350,000 clones listed, 88% were seen once.

The sequencing sample was made of PBMCs or T cells enriched from blood (not recorded which). The chain joins TRBV2 to TRBJ2-3, with D maybe TRBD1 (6 bases). The receptor comes from a woman aged 18-29 years who had recovered from COVID-19. DNA for the CDR3: TGTGCCAGCAGTTCAGGGGTCGCAGATACGCAGTATTTT. Amino acids: CASSSGVADTQYF.